The clone carrying this TCR beta chain was counted between two and nine times. The antigen is unknown. The data belong to a study of T-cell memory formation after mild COVID-19. Study-wide background: Each donor largely had its own TCR clusters. Study results and caveats: Pre-infection memory showed some responding clones, and this suggested that cross-reactive memory joined.

CDR3 length: 15 residues. With 2 bases removed from V and 6 bases from J, the gap between germline ends came to 15 bases. cDNA libraries for TCR alpha and TCR beta, carrying sample barcodes and UMIs, came from 5'RACE with constant-segment primers. MiXCR, run by TCRdb on the 5' RACE reads, gives a single entry per CDR3 protein. In the table there are 210,000 or so distinct CDR3 sequences, approximately 20% of which are singletons. This clonotype originated in an adult woman who had mild COVID-19 (a few samples of this study predate the infection). Cell type and time point are not known. What was sequenced was PBMCs or a T cell subset sorted from them (not recorded which). The V call is TRBV12-3 or TRBV12-4, the J call TRBJ2-3; TRBD1 is a possible D gene (6 bases). CDR3 DNA sequence: TGTGCCAGCAGTTTAAACCTGGGACAACCGGATACGCAGTATTTT. It encodes CASSLNLGQPDTQYF.